This is a list of T cell receptor beta chains from one sample in a study of shared clonotypes between healthy human individuals. Profiled with immunoSEQ multiplex PCR; TCRdb holds only in-frame clones, not every one. Of 550,000 to 700,000 clones listed, more than 70% are singletons. The sample consisted of memory CD4+ T cells sorted from blood. Receptor source: a young woman in good health. Each CDR3 is given with its conserved first and last residue. A D gene is named only where the DNA matches it firmly. Clone size is stated in some rows and not others, as once, few, many or a class when expanded.

D gene,clone size,V gene,J gene,CDR3 protein,CDR3 DNA
-,-,TRBV5-1,TRBJ1-5,CASSLEGGGNQPQHF,TGCGCCAGCAGCTTGGAAGGCGGAGGCAATCAGCCCCAGCATTTT
TRBD1,-,TRBV29-1,TRBJ1-2,CIITPPGQGLGYTF,TGCATCATAACCCCTCCGGGACAGGGTCTTGGCTACACCTTC
-,-,TRBV6-1,TRBJ1-2,CASSLGQFGWYGYTF,TGTGCCAGCAGTTTAGGCCAATTCGGTTGGTATGGCTACACCTTC
TRBD1,-,TRBV7-9,TRBJ2-7,CASSSGTVRGYEQYF,TGTGCCAGCAGTTCCGGGACAGTAAGGGGCTACGAGCAGTACTTC
TRBD2,-,TRBV7-9,TRBJ2-7,CASSSLGGPSEQYF,TGTGCCAGCAGCTCCCTGGGAGGGCCGTCCGAGCAGTACTTC
TRBD1,-,TRBV7-6,TRBJ1-1,CASSQSRQGASEAFF,TGTGCCAGCAGCCAATCCAGACAGGGGGCTTCTGAAGCTTTCTTT
TRBD1,once,TRBV11-3,TRBJ1-1,CASSGGGPLPSRTEAFF,TGTGCCAGCAGCGGAGGGGGCCCTTTGCCCAGTCGCACTGAAGCTTTCTTT
-,-,TRBV6-6,TRBJ1-2,CASSKWGYGYTF,TGTGCCAGCAGTAAATGGGGCTATGGCTACACCTTC
TRBD2,-,TRBV7-3,TRBJ2-5,CASSVSGREAETQYF,TGTGCCAGCAGCGTTAGCGGGAGGGAAGCAGAGACCCAGTACTTC
TRBD1,-,TRBV2,TRBJ1-1,CASRRDRGFSEAFF,TGTGCCAGCAGAAGGGACAGGGGGTTTAGTGAAGCTTTCTTT
-,-,TRBV7-2,TRBJ2-4,CASSQSALVAKNIQYF,TGTGCCAGCAGCCAGAGCGCACTGGTCGCCAAAAACATTCAGTACTTC
-,-,TRBV19,TRBJ2-5,CASSIGQAQETQYF,TGTGCCAGTAGTATAGGACAGGCCCAAGAGACCCAGTACTTC
-,-,TRBV9,TRBJ2-2,CASSPRAGRNTGELFF,TGTGCCAGCAGCCCCCGGGCCGGTCGGAACACCGGGGAGCTGTTTTTT
TRBD2,-,TRBV19,TRBJ2-5,CASSISSGSPETQYF,TGTGCCAGTAGTATTTCTAGCGGGAGTCCGGAGACCCAGTACTTC
TRBD2,-,TRBV11-3,TRBJ2-1,CASSSGLAGGYEQFF,TGTGCCAGCAGCTCAGGACTAGCGGGAGGGTATGAGCAGTTCTTC
TRBD2,-,TRBV28,TRBJ2-7,CASSFTLAGLNYEQYF,TGTGCCAGCAGTTTTACCCTAGCGGGACTAAACTACGAGCAGTACTTC
-,-,TRBV7-3,TRBJ2-3,CASSVSPSARDTQYF,TGTGCCAGCAGCGTCTCCCCCTCGGCCAGAGATACGCAGTATTTT
-,-,TRBV7-3,TRBJ1-2,CASSPNQGDGYTF,TGTGCCAGCAGTCCGAACCAAGGGGATGGCTACACCTTC
TRBD2,once,TRBV4-1,TRBJ2-3,CASSQGTSGTTDTQYF,TGCGCCAGCAGCCAAGGCACTAGCGGTACCACAGATACGCAGTATTTT
TRBD2,few,TRBV11-3,TRBJ2-1,CASSKGSGTNSYNEQFF,TGTGCCAGCAGCAAGGGGAGCGGGACCAACTCCTACAATGAGCAGTTCTTC
-,-,TRBV6-5,TRBJ2-1,CASSYGRGRNYNEQFF,TGTGCCAGCAGTTACGGGCGGGGGCGAAATTACAATGAGCAGTTCTTC
-,-,TRBV6-5,TRBJ1-1,CASSYSMGTEAFF,TGTGCCAGCAGTTACTCCATGGGCACTGAAGCTTTCTTT
TRBD2,-,TRBV10-2,TRBJ2-1,CASSSGRLNEQFF,TGCGCCAGCAGTAGCGGGAGACTAAATGAGCAGTTCTTC
TRBD2,-,TRBV9,TRBJ2-4,CASSPGLENIQYF,TGTGCCAGCAGCCCGGGACTAGAGAACATTCAGTACTTC
-,-,TRBV25-1,TRBJ2-3,CASSDRDGMGPDTQYF,TGTGCCAGCAGTGATCGGGACGGGATGGGTCCAGATACGCAGTATTTT
-,-,TRBV7-9,TRBJ2-1,CASSMPYNEQFF,TGTGCCAGCAGCATGCCATACAATGAGCAGTTCTTC
TRBD1,few,TRBV6-1,TRBJ1-5,CASSARTGNQPQHF,TGTGCCAGCAGTGCCCGGACAGGGAATCAGCCCCAGCATTTT
TRBD2,-,TRBV14,TRBJ2-1,CASSQGLAGGRQFF,TGTGCCAGCAGCCAAGGACTAGCGGGAGGTCGGCAGTTCTTC
TRBD1,-,TRBV28,TRBJ1-2,CASSFGDRELNYGYTF,TGTGCCAGCAGTTTTGGCGACAGGGAGCTAAACTATGGCTACACCTTC
TRBD1,-,TRBV28,TRBJ2-7,CASSYGFGTGGFYEQYF,TGTGCCAGCAGTTACGGGTTCGGGACAGGGGGATTTTACGAGCAGTACTTC
-,-,TRBV7-9,TRBJ2-5,CASSLFLTGETQYF,TGTGCCAGCAGCTTATTTCTTACTGGCGAGACCCAGTACTTC
TRBD1,-,TRBV10-3,TRBJ1-1,CAISDTPGQQGSAFF,TGTGCCATCAGTGATACACCGGGACAGCAAGGCTCAGCTTTCTTT
-,-,TRBV6-6,TRBJ1-5,CASTMEGQPQHF,TGTGCCAGCACTATGGAAGGGCAGCCCCAGCATTTT
TRBD1,-,TRBV7-8,TRBJ1-3,CASSLRSGGLNGNTIYF,TGTGCCAGCAGCTTAAGATCAGGGGGACTAAATGGAAACACCATATATTTT
-,few,TRBV18,TRBJ2-2,CASSLPGELFF,TGTGCCAGCTCACTCCCCGGGGAGCTGTTTTTT
TRBD2,many,TRBV6-6,TRBJ2-1,CASRATSGVNEQFF,TGTGCCAGCAGAGCCACTAGCGGGGTAAATGAGCAGTTCTTC
-,-,TRBV28,TRBJ1-5,CASSWKGGGNWPQHF,TGTGCCAGCAGTTGGAAGGGTGGAGGCAACTGGCCCCAGCATTTT
-,-,TRBV7-3,TRBJ2-3,CASSYGRGSTDTQYF,TGTGCCAGCAGCTATGGTCGAGGTAGCACAGATACGCAGTATTTT
TRBD1,once,TRBV28,TRBJ1-1,CASNDRGIMNTEAFF,TGTGCCAGCAATGACAGGGGGATTATGAACACTGAAGCTTTCTTT
-,-,TRBV27,TRBJ1-2,CASSLSPGGGGGYTF,TGTGCCAGCAGTTTGTCCCCGGGGGGGGGTGGAGGCTACACCTTC
-,-,TRBV25-1,TRBJ2-2,CASSQNGETAAGELFF,TGTGCCAGCAGTCAAAATGGAGAGACAGCAGCCGGGGAGCTGTTTTTT
-,-,TRBV11-2,TRBJ2-5,CASSLDPGLRETQYF,TGTGCCAGCAGCTTAGATCCAGGCCTGAGGGAGACCCAGTACTTC
-,few,TRBV19,TRBJ1-1,CASFSRPGTEAFF,TGTGCCAGTTTTTCCCGGCCGGGCACTGAAGCTTTCTTT
-,-,TRBV10-2,TRBJ2-7,CASRARKSREYEQYF,TGCGCCAGCAGAGCCCGAAAGAGCAGAGAGTACGAGCAGTACTTC
TRBD2,-,TRBV27,TRBJ2-1,CASSVTGTRMENEQFF,TGTGCCAGCAGTGTCACCGGGACTAGGATGGAAAATGAGCAGTTCTTC
-,-,TRBV6-1,TRBJ1-3,CASSAQGSGNTIYF,TGTGCCAGCAGTGCACAGGGCTCTGGAAACACCATATATTTT
-,many,TRBV5-4,TRBJ2-7,CASSLAPQLEQYF,TGTGCCAGCAGCTTGGCTCCACAGCTCGAGCAGTACTTC
-,-,TRBV4-2,TRBJ2-7,CASSQDLGGGSYEQYF,TGTGCCAGCAGCCAAGATCTTGGCGGTGGATCCTACGAGCAGTACTTC
-,few,TRBV29-1,TRBJ1-5,CSVGGDNQPQHF,TGCAGCGTTGGGGGGGACAATCAGCCCCAGCATTTT
-,-,TRBV5-4,TRBJ2-7,CASSGDLREQYF,TGTGCCAGCAGCGGGGACTTGCGGGAGCAGTACTTC
TRBD2,many,TRBV7-2,TRBJ2-5,CADEAGTSGSMRETQYF,TGTGCCGACGAGGCCGGGACTAGCGGGAGTATGAGGGAGACCCAGTACTTC
-,-,TRBV11-3,TRBJ2-7,CASSPGLGYEQYF,TGTGCCAGCAGCCCCGGCCTAGGGTACGAGCAGTACTTC
TRBD2,-,TRBV28,TRBJ2-7,CASSLWLTSGPYEQYF,TGTGCCAGCAGTTTATGGTTAACTAGCGGCCCCTACGAGCAGTACTTC
-,-,TRBV6-1,TRBJ1-5,CASSGSGGRNQPQHF,TGTGCCAGCAGTGGATCGGGGGGGCGCAATCAGCCCCAGCATTTT
TRBD2,-,TRBV10-3,TRBJ2-3,CAISESTAGGPLDTQYF,TGTGCCATCAGTGAGTCTACGGCGGGAGGGCCTTTGGATACGCAGTATTTT